Listed here are 7 T cell receptor beta chains from one sample, sequenced in a study of response to subunit inactivated influenza vaccine. A single record per CDR3 protein comes from TCRdb applying MiXCR to the RT-PCR reads. This sample yields more than 600,000 distinct CDR3 sequences, of which approximately 18% are seen a single time; approximately 11% belongs to the top ten. Sample: PBMCs from blood, taken 5 days after vaccination. The receptors were gathered from a man between 50 and 59 years old who received an inactivated influenza vaccine.

This sequence joins TRBV6-5 and TRBJ1-6, with 10 bases aligning to TRBD1. Germline CDR1 and CDR2: MNHEY and SVGAGI. The CDR3 runs to 18 residues. The junction had 13 bases not matched to a gene; V was cut back by 2 bases and J by 9 bases. CDR3 DNA sequence: TGTGCCAGCAGTTACCGACAGAGACAGGGGGCGCCTGGTTCACCCCTCCACTTT. Translation gives CASSYRQRQGAPGSPLHF.

The chain joins TRBV12-3 or TRBV12-4 to TRBJ2-2, with D possibly called TRBD1 or TRBD2 (5 bases each). The V and J ends lost 3 bases and 5 bases respectively, with 13 bases between them. The CDR3 is made up of 15 amino acids. The CDR3 coding sequence is TGTGCCAGCAGTTTGGGGGTTGGGGGTACCGGGGAGCTGTTTTTT. Protein sequence: CASSLGVGGTGELFF.

The rearrangement joins TRBV6-5 to TRBJ1-2, with 8 nucleotides matching TRBD1. After removal of 0 bases from V and 8 bases from J, the junction contained 11 bases not matched to a gene. The V gene's germline CDR1 is MNHEY and CDR2 SVGAGI. This CDR3 region has 16 residues. The CDR3 region is CASSYSTLGQGKGYTF. The CDR3 bases are TGTGCCAGCAGTTACTCGACTTTAGGACAGGGAAAAGGCTACACCTTC.

The chain carries TRBV5-1 and TRBJ1-3; weak D call: TRBD1 (5 bases). V lost 5 bases and J 0 bases, leaving 9 bases between the germline ends. The germline CDR1 and CDR2 sequences are SGHRS and YFSETQ. The CDR3 runs 14 residues. CDR3 nucleotide sequence: TGCGCCAGCAGGCAGGGCGACTCTGGAAACACCATATATTTT. Protein: CASRQGDSGNTIYF.

The rearrangement links TRBV30 to TRBJ2-1; D remains ambiguous. V shed 3 bases and J shed 9 bases, with 12 bases lying between them. CDR1 is GTSNPN, CDR2 SVGIG, per germline (reference sequence). This CDR3 has 12 amino acids. For the CDR3, the DNA is TGTGCCTGGAGCCCGACAAACGGTGAGCAGTTCTTC. Translating gives CAWSPTNGEQFF. Supplemented by reference TRBV30 and TRBJ2-1, the full variable domain reads SQTIHQWPATLVQPVGSPLSLECTVEGTSNPNLYWYRQAAGRGLQLLFYSVGIGQISSEVPQNLSASRPQDRQFILSSKKLLLSDSGFYLCAWSPTNGEQFFGPGTRLTVL.

The chain joins TRBV27 to TRBJ2-7, with D unclear. Germline assignment: CDR1 MNHEY and CDR2 SMNVEV (reference sequence). V lost 3 bases and J 0 bases, leaving 12 bases between the germline ends. The CDR3 spans 15 residues. CDR3 residues: CASSFGVRSSYEQYF. DNA for the CDR3: TGTGCCAGCAGTTTTGGGGTGAGGAGCTCCTACGAGCAGTACTTC.

The rearrangement links TRBV6-2 or TRBV6-3 to TRBJ1-4; no firm D call. This CDR3 has 16 residues. CDR1 MNHEY and CDR2 SVGEGT come from the germline V gene. The ends were cut back, 7 bases at V and 0 bases at J, with 15 bases in the middle. CDR3 protein: CASKEDRSATNEKLFF. The CDR3 DNA is TGTGCCAGCAAGGAGGACCGCAGCGCAACTAATGAAAAACTGTTTTTT.